This T cell receptor beta chain originates from a study of radiation and T cells in renal cell carcinoma. Time point noted: baseline pretreatment blood. The treatment denotes: 15 Gy SBRT to primary tumor, nephrectomy 4 weeks later. After SBRT, blood was collected at 2 and 4 weeks, plus baseline. Libraries were prepared by immunoSEQ multiplex PCR; TCRdb keeps only in-frame clonotypes and omits some of them. This table holds 150,000 or so clones, less than 90% found once. Germline V gene lookup returns CDR1 SGHVS and CDR2 FNYEAQ. Trimming left V 6 bases short and J 4 bases short, with 9 bases between. The length of the CDR3 is 13 residues.

This receptor was obtained from a woman in her sixties or seventies with renal cell carcinoma. The V and J genes are TRBV7-6 and TRBJ2-2, with TRBD2 as a possible D gene (6 bases). The source was blood, collected from a patient whose treatment included radiotherapy and nephrectomy. The CDR3 DNA follows: TGTGCCAGCAGGGGTAGCGGCACCGGGGAGCTGTTTTTT. Translated: CASRGSGTGELFF.